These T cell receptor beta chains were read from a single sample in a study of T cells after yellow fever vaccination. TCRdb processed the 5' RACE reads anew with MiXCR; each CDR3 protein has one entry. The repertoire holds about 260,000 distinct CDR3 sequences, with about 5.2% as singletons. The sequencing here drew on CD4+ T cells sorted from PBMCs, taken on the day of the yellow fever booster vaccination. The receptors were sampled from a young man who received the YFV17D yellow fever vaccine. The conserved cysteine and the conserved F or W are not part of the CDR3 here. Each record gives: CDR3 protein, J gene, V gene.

CDR3: AISVPSGGQSSYNEQF
J: TRBJ2-1
V: TRBV10-3

CDR3: ASSTATRQGGTEAF
J: TRBJ1-1
V: TRBV21-1

CDR3: ASSLQRGAGETQY
J: TRBJ2-5
V: TRBV7-2

CDR3: ASSEGAQGGTEAF
J: TRBJ1-1
V: TRBV2

CDR3: ASSPHGQHYEQY
J: TRBJ2-7
V: TRBV12-3/TRBV12-4

CDR3: SAAGGPYEQY
J: TRBJ2-7
V: TRBV29-1

CDR3: ASRIDGGHEQY
J: TRBJ2-7
V: TRBV12-3/TRBV12-4

CDR3: ASSRLAGTGELF
J: TRBJ2-2
V: TRBV19

CDR3: ASSFSGTGGGQEQF
J: TRBJ2-1
V: TRBV11-2

CDR3: ASSGRDRPYEQY
J: TRBJ2-7
V: TRBV7-2

CDR3: ASSRVGGGTDTQY
J: TRBJ2-3
V: TRBV5-4

CDR3: SARDPWGYTEAF
J: TRBJ1-1
V: TRBV20-1

CDR3: ASSLWAGIGNQPQH
J: TRBJ1-5
V: TRBV5-8

CDR3: ASSQGTYREFQETQY
J: TRBJ2-5
V: TRBV4-2

CDR3: ASYPQGHLDTQY
J: TRBJ2-3
V: TRBV5-6

CDR3: ATRRTGGTGELF
J: TRBJ2-2
V: TRBV24-1

CDR3: ASRRQIEETQY
J: TRBJ2-5
V: TRBV6-5

CDR3: ASSEVDEQY
J: TRBJ2-7
V: TRBV25-1

CDR3: SARGGDVDQPQH
J: TRBJ1-5
V: TRBV20-1

CDR3: ASSSQGYNEQY
J: TRBJ2-7
V: TRBV7-2

CDR3: ASSFTGEDGYT
J: TRBJ1-2
V: TRBV5-1

CDR3: ASSHERYNSPLH
J: TRBJ1-6
V: TRBV3-1

CDR3: ASSDPYEGSGRGSYNSPLH
J: TRBJ1-6
V: TRBV25-1

CDR3: ASSYSLAYGYT
J: TRBJ1-2
V: TRBV6-5

CDR3: ASSPSGGPGDTQY
J: TRBJ2-3
V: TRBV28

CDR3: ASSSIKGGRTGELF
J: TRBJ2-2
V: TRBV11-2

CDR3: ASSLGWGRTYNEQF
J: TRBJ2-1
V: TRBV7-2